The rows below give T cell receptor beta chains drawn from one sample of a study of vaccination and CD4 T cells after COVID-19. For these TCRs, the target antigens are not known. TCRdb independently ran MiXCR on the PCR reads; one entry per CDR3 protein. Of nearly 20,000 distinct CDR3 sequences listed, approximately 44% are singletons. The specimen was CD4+ T cells from blood, cultured in vitro, collected after SARS-CoV-2 vaccination. The source of these receptors is a human donor who had recovered from COVID-19. Both conserved end residues are part of each CDR3. Each record gives: CDR3 protein, CDR3 DNA, D gene, clone size, J gene, V gene. A D gene is named only where the DNA matches it firmly. The size of a clone is reported for some rows only, either as once, few or many, or as a class for expanded clones.

CDR3 protein: CASSWTSGSGQETQYF
CDR3 DNA: TGTGCCAGCAGCTGGACTAGCGGAAGCGGGCAAGAGACCCAGTACTTC
D gene: TRBD2
clone size: NA
J gene: TRBJ2-5
V gene: TRBV11-2

CDR3 protein: CASSQQGWDTEAFF
CDR3 DNA: TGTGCCAGCAGCCAACAGGGGTGGGACACTGAAGCTTTCTTT
D gene: TRBD1
clone size: NA
J gene: TRBJ1-1
V gene: TRBV7-3

CDR3 protein: CASREAIYF
CDR3 DNA: TGTGCCAGCAGGGAGGCCATATATTTT
D gene: NA
clone size: NA
J gene: TRBJ1-3
V gene: TRBV6-4

CDR3 protein: CASSLMGQETQYF
CDR3 DNA: TGTGCCAGCAGCTTAATGGGCCAAGAGACCCAGTACTTC
D gene: NA
clone size: NA
J gene: TRBJ2-5
V gene: TRBV7-2

CDR3 protein: CASRYSGGQETQYF
CDR3 DNA: TGTGCCAGCAGATATAGCGGGGGGCAAGAGACCCAGTACTTC
D gene: TRBD2
clone size: once
J gene: TRBJ2-5
V gene: TRBV7-9

CDR3 protein: CASSGGREVHEQYF
CDR3 DNA: TGTGCCAGCAGTGGGGGGCGGGAGGTTCACGAGCAGTACTTC
D gene: TRBD2
clone size: once
J gene: TRBJ2-7
V gene: TRBV27

CDR3 protein: CASSLLSGGAREQFF
CDR3 DNA: TGTGCCAGCAGCCTCCTCTCAGGGGGGGCGAGGGAGCAGTTCTTC
D gene: NA
clone size: few
J gene: TRBJ2-1
V gene: TRBV27

CDR3 protein: CASGPAGGYEQYF
CDR3 DNA: TGTGCCAGCGGACCAGCGGGGGGCTACGAGCAGTACTTC
D gene: TRBD2
clone size: NA
J gene: TRBJ2-7
V gene: TRBV6-1

CDR3 protein: CASSPTGGWGYGYTF
CDR3 DNA: TGTGCCAGTAGTCCTACCGGGGGCTGGGGCTATGGCTACACCTTC
D gene: NA
clone size: few
J gene: TRBJ1-2
V gene: TRBV19

CDR3 protein: CASSQARVMNTEAFF
CDR3 DNA: TGCGCCAGCAGTCAGGCCAGGGTGATGAACACTGAAGCTTTCTTT
D gene: NA
clone size: NA
J gene: TRBJ1-1
V gene: TRBV23-1

CDR3 protein: CATSRPREDTQYF
CDR3 DNA: TGTGCCACCAGCAGACCCCGGGAAGATACGCAGTATTTT
D gene: NA
clone size: NA
J gene: TRBJ2-3
V gene: TRBV15

CDR3 protein: CAWSATQDSYNSPLHF
CDR3 DNA: TGTGCCTGGAGTGCCACACAGGACTCCTATAATTCACCCCTCCACTTT
D gene: NA
clone size: NA
J gene: TRBJ1-6
V gene: TRBV30

CDR3 protein: CASSLERGELFF
CDR3 DNA: TGTGCCAGCAGCTTAGAAAGGGGGGAGCTGTTTTTT
D gene: NA
clone size: NA
J gene: TRBJ2-2
V gene: TRBV7-9

CDR3 protein: CSAYSRSRLTANYGYTF
CDR3 DNA: TGCAGTGCCTATTCTAGGTCCAGACTGACAGCTAACTATGGCTACACCTTC
D gene: NA
clone size: NA
J gene: TRBJ1-2
V gene: TRBV20-1

CDR3 protein: CASSLEAEQYF
CDR3 DNA: TGCGCCAGCAGCTTGGAGGCAGAGCAGTACTTC
D gene: NA
clone size: few
J gene: TRBJ2-7
V gene: TRBV5-1

CDR3 protein: CATLGDGMNTEAFF
CDR3 DNA: TGTGCCACCCTAGGAGACGGGATGAACACTGAAGCTTTCTTT
D gene: NA
clone size: few
J gene: TRBJ1-1
V gene: TRBV21-1

CDR3 protein: CASDRDTYEQYF
CDR3 DNA: TGTGCCAGCGACCGGGATACCTACGAGCAGTACTTC
D gene: NA
clone size: NA
J gene: TRBJ2-7
V gene: TRBV6-1

CDR3 protein: CASSSRANTEAFF
CDR3 DNA: TGTGCCAGCAGTTCCCGGGCGAACACTGAAGCTTTCTTT
D gene: NA
clone size: NA
J gene: TRBJ1-1
V gene: TRBV6-5

CDR3 protein: CSARVPLAYEQYF
CDR3 DNA: TGCAGTGCTAGAGTTCCATTGGCCTACGAGCAGTACTTC
D gene: NA
clone size: NA
J gene: TRBJ2-7
V gene: TRBV20-1

CDR3 protein: CSADPQDREAFF
CDR3 DNA: TGCAGTGCTGACCCCCAAGACAGAGAAGCTTTCTTT
D gene: NA
clone size: NA
J gene: TRBJ1-1
V gene: TRBV20-1

CDR3 protein: CASSSASMTSGRRADTQYF
CDR3 DNA: TGTGCCAGCAGCTCGGCCTCAATGACTAGCGGGAGGCGGGCAGATACGCAGTATTTT
D gene: TRBD2
clone size: NA
J gene: TRBJ2-3
V gene: TRBV7-2

CDR3 protein: CASSLAAGANEQYF
CDR3 DNA: TGTGCCAGCAGCTTAGCCGCAGGGGCAAACGAGCAGTACTTC
D gene: NA
clone size: medium-sized
J gene: TRBJ2-7
V gene: TRBV7-2

CDR3 protein: CASSLPGADTQYF
CDR3 DNA: TGTGCCAGCAGCTTGCCAGGGGCAGATACGCAGTATTTT
D gene: NA
clone size: NA
J gene: TRBJ2-3
V gene: TRBV7-8

CDR3 protein: CASSQAGGDNQPQHF
CDR3 DNA: TGCGCCAGCAGCCAAGCAGGGGGTGATAATCAGCCCCAGCATTTT
D gene: TRBD1
clone size: once
J gene: TRBJ1-5
V gene: TRBV4-1

CDR3 protein: CSAAGTDEANVLTF
CDR3 DNA: TGCAGCGCTGCCGGGACAGACGAGGCCAACGTCCTGACTTTC
D gene: TRBD1
clone size: NA
J gene: TRBJ2-6
V gene: TRBV29-1

CDR3 protein: CASSWGYDDSPLHF
CDR3 DNA: TGTGCCAGTAGTTGGGGGTATGATGATTCACCCCTCCACTTT
D gene: NA
clone size: few
J gene: TRBJ1-6
V gene: TRBV19

CDR3 protein: CASRPNALNSPLHF
CDR3 DNA: TGTGCCAGCAGGCCCAACGCCTTAAATTCACCCCTCCACTTT
D gene: NA
clone size: few
J gene: TRBJ1-6
V gene: TRBV6-2/TRBV6-3

CDR3 protein: CASSLVGAMWDTEAFF
CDR3 DNA: TGCGCCAGCAGCTTGGTAGGGGCAATGTGGGACACTGAAGCTTTCTTT
D gene: NA
clone size: NA
J gene: TRBJ1-1
V gene: TRBV5-1

CDR3 protein: CSVSYGHGYTF
CDR3 DNA: TGCAGCGTTTCATACGGGCATGGCTACACCTTC
D gene: NA
clone size: NA
J gene: TRBJ1-2
V gene: TRBV29-1

CDR3 protein: CASSTAGGAYNEQFF
CDR3 DNA: TGTGCCAGCAGCACGGCGGGGGGAGCCTACAATGAGCAGTTCTTC
D gene: TRBD2
clone size: few
J gene: TRBJ2-1
V gene: TRBV7-9

CDR3 protein: CASSMDRIAPEAFF
CDR3 DNA: TGTGCCAGCAGCATGGACAGGATAGCTCCTGAAGCTTTCTTT
D gene: NA
clone size: NA
J gene: TRBJ1-1
V gene: TRBV21-1

CDR3 protein: CASSYADRERQPQHF
CDR3 DNA: TGTGCCAGCAGTTACGCGGACAGGGAGAGGCAGCCCCAGCATTTT
D gene: TRBD1
clone size: NA
J gene: TRBJ1-5
V gene: TRBV6-5

CDR3 protein: CASTGTGGIYEQYF
CDR3 DNA: TGCGCCAGCACCGGGACAGGGGGCATCTACGAGCAGTACTTC
D gene: TRBD1
clone size: few
J gene: TRBJ2-7
V gene: TRBV10-2

CDR3 protein: CASRKTGSGYEQYF
CDR3 DNA: TGTGCCAGCAGGAAGACAGGGTCAGGGTACGAGCAGTACTTC
D gene: TRBD1
clone size: few
J gene: TRBJ2-7
V gene: TRBV6-1

CDR3 protein: CSARLTQGAGGDNQPQHF
CDR3 DNA: TGCAGTGCTAGACTCACTCAGGGCGCGGGGGGGGATAATCAGCCCCAGCATTTT
D gene: NA
clone size: few
J gene: TRBJ1-5
V gene: TRBV20-1

CDR3 protein: CASSAGGNSPLHF
CDR3 DNA: TGTGCCAGCAGCGCGGGAGGTAATTCACCCCTCCACTTT
D gene: NA
clone size: few
J gene: TRBJ1-6
V gene: TRBV6-4

CDR3 protein: CSAREHRTGTGSKLFF
CDR3 DNA: TGCAGTGCTAGAGAGCACAGGACAGGGACTGGTTCAAAACTGTTTTTT
D gene: TRBD1
clone size: once
J gene: TRBJ1-4
V gene: TRBV20-1

CDR3 protein: CASSSQYQGFF
CDR3 DNA: TGTGCCAGCAGTTCCCAATACCAGGGGTTCTTC
D gene: NA
clone size: NA
J gene: TRBJ2-1
V gene: TRBV28

CDR3 protein: CSARASNGQGINQPQHF
CDR3 DNA: TGCAGTGCTAGAGCCTCGAATGGACAGGGGATCAATCAGCCCCAGCATTTT
D gene: TRBD1
clone size: few
J gene: TRBJ1-5
V gene: TRBV20-1

CDR3 protein: CASRNIQYNEQFF
CDR3 DNA: TGTGCCAGCAGGAATATCCAATACAATGAGCAGTTCTTC
D gene: NA
clone size: NA
J gene: TRBJ2-1
V gene: TRBV6-1

CDR3 protein: CASKTGTGVGNTEAFF
CDR3 DNA: TGTGCCAGTAAAACCGGGACAGGGGTCGGTAACACTGAAGCTTTCTTT
D gene: TRBD1
clone size: few
J gene: TRBJ1-1
V gene: TRBV19

CDR3 protein: CASRMDSNNQPQHF
CDR3 DNA: TGTGCCAGCAGGATGGACAGCAACAATCAGCCCCAGCATTTT
D gene: NA
clone size: few
J gene: TRBJ1-5
V gene: TRBV6-2/TRBV6-3

CDR3 protein: CASSLGPLEDEQFF
CDR3 DNA: TGTGCCAGCAGCTTAGGACCGTTGGAGGATGAGCAGTTCTTC
D gene: NA
clone size: NA
J gene: TRBJ2-1
V gene: TRBV5-4

CDR3 protein: CSARDPGRGRGEAFF
CDR3 DNA: TGCAGTGCTAGAGATCCAGGCAGGGGGCGAGGTGAAGCTTTCTTT
D gene: TRBD1
clone size: medium-sized
J gene: TRBJ1-1
V gene: TRBV20-1

CDR3 protein: CASSYSSPRVDTQYF
CDR3 DNA: TGTGCCAGCAGTTACTCGTCCCCCAGGGTCGATACGCAGTATTTT
D gene: NA
clone size: NA
J gene: TRBJ2-3
V gene: TRBV6-5

CDR3 protein: CASSATGADHSPLHF
CDR3 DNA: TGTGCCAGCAGCGCAACGGGGGCGGACCATTCACCCCTCCACTTT
D gene: NA
clone size: few
J gene: TRBJ1-6
V gene: TRBV7-2

CDR3 protein: CSAGDLTPSYNEQFF
CDR3 DNA: TGCAGTGCTGGGGATCTGACGCCCTCCTACAATGAGCAGTTCTTC
D gene: NA
clone size: NA
J gene: TRBJ2-1
V gene: TRBV20-1

CDR3 protein: CSAGHGGNSPLHF
CDR3 DNA: TGCAGTGCTGGACACGGGGGGAATTCACCCCTCCACTTT
D gene: NA
clone size: NA
J gene: TRBJ1-6
V gene: TRBV20-1

CDR3 protein: CASSYPGTGNTIYF
CDR3 DNA: TGTGCCAGCAGTTACCCGGGAACTGGAAACACCATATATTTT
D gene: NA
clone size: NA
J gene: TRBJ1-3
V gene: TRBV6-2/TRBV6-3

CDR3 protein: CASRLMGGYTF
CDR3 DNA: TGTGCCAGCAGGCTGATGGGAGGCTACACCTTC
D gene: NA
clone size: NA
J gene: TRBJ1-2
V gene: TRBV2

CDR3 protein: CGSGGQETQYF
CDR3 DNA: TGTGGGAGCGGGGGACAAGAGACCCAGTACTTC
D gene: TRBD2
clone size: NA
J gene: TRBJ2-5
V gene: TRBV12-3/TRBV12-4

CDR3 protein: CSESQPGTQYF
CDR3 DNA: TGCAGTGAATCCCAACCGGGGACCCAGTACTTC
D gene: NA
clone size: NA
J gene: TRBJ2-5
V gene: TRBV20-1

CDR3 protein: CASKVTVNSPLHF
CDR3 DNA: TGTGCCAGCAAGGTGACAGTTAATTCACCCCTCCACTTT
D gene: NA
clone size: NA
J gene: TRBJ1-6
V gene: TRBV6-1